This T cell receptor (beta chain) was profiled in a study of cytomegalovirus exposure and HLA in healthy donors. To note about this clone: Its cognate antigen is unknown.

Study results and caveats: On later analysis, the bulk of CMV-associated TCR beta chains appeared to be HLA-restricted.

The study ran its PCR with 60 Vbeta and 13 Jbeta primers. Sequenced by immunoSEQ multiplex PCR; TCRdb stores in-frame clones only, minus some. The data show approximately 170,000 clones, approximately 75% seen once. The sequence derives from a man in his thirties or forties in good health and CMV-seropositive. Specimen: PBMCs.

CDR3 DNA sequence: TGTGCCAGCAGTTTAGTGGCAGTTTCTACGCGCGGGCAGTACTTC. Its protein product is CASSLVAVSTRGQYF. The chain carries TRBV27 and TRBJ2-7; D remains ambiguous. Germline lookup yields CDR1 MNHEY and CDR2 SMNVEV (reference sequence). Trimming cost V 2 bases and J 9 bases, with 20 bases left between them. The CDR3 consists of 15 residues.